This entry concerns a single T cell receptor (beta chain). The antigen is undetermined. This CDR3 is 11 amino acids long. CDR1 and CDR2 from the germline V gene are SQVTM and ANQGSEA. The V end lost 1 base, the J end lost 11 bases, and 11 bases lay between the germline ends. The data were taken from a study of T cell responses to AZD1222 COVID-19 vaccine. Sequencing was performed with immunoSEQ multiplex PCR; in TCRdb, only in-frame clones are kept and a portion is missing. Of 120,000 to 150,000 clones listed, 85% to 95% are singletons. Broader study findings: Females made up more of the donors, who were largely white British, and clonal diversity may have come out too low. Unmutated variant regions are reportedly targeted by nearly half of spike-specific TCRs.

The sample here was peripheral blood, taken on day 0 of AZD1222 vaccination. The sequence came from an adult in good health. This sequence joins TRBV29-1 and TRBJ1-1; weak D call: TRBD1 (6 bases). This CDR3 is CSVEGGLFAFF. The CDR3, as DNA: TGCAGCGTTGAAGGGGGGCTTTTTGCTTTCTTT.